The entry below gives a single TCR beta chain sequence along with its context. The germline V gene encodes CDR1 SGHDN and CDR2 FVKESK. This CDR3 comprises 13 residues. V lost 5 bases and J 5 bases, leaving 10 bases between the germline ends. The authors reverse transcribed about 0.5 to 1 ug RNA with random hexamers. The TCR beta CDR3 was amplified by immunoSEQ multiplex PCR across 54 Vbeta, 13 Jbeta. MiXCR, applied by TCRdb to the immunoSEQ multiplex PCR reads, yields one record per CDR3 protein. The sample comprises under 150,000 distinct CDR3 sequences, roughly 94% of which are singletons, and around 0.13% rests with the top ten. These data originate in a study of CD8 T cells in Susac syndrome.

The TCR originated in a human donor with multiple sclerosis. The rearrangement joins TRBV14 to TRBJ1-5; a possible D gene is TRBD1 (5 bases). The sample consisted of CD4+ T cells from PBMCs. CDR3 amino acids: CASSEGTHQPQHF. The CDR3 nucleotides read TGTGCCAGCAGCGAAGGGACCCATCAGCCCCAGCATTTT.